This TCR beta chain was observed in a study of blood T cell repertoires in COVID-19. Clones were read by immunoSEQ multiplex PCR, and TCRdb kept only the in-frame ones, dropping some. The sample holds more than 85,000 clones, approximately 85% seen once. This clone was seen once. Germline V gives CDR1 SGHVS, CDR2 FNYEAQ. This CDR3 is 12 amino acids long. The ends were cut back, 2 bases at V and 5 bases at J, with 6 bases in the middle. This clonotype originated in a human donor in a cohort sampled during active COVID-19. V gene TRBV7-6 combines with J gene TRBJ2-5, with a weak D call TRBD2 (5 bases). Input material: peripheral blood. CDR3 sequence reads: CASSLRGETQYF. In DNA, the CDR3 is TGTGCCAGCAGCTTACGCGGGGAGACCCAGTACTTC.